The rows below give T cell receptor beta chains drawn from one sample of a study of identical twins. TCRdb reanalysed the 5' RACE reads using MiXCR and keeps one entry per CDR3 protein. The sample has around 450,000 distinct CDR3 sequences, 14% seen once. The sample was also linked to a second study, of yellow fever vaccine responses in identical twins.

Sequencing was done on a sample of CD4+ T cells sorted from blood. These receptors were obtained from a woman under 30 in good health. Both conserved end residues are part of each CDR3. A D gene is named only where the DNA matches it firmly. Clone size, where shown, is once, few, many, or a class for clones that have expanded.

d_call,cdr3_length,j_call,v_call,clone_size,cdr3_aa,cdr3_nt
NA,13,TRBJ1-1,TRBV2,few,CASSVSRNTEAFF,TGTGCCAGCAGTGTTTCGAGGAACACTGAAGCTTTCTTT
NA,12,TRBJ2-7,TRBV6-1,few,CASITAAYEQYF,TGTGCCAGCATCACCGCGGCCTACGAGCAGTACTTC
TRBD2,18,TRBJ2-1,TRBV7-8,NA,CASSIRTSGGTRYNEQFF,TGTGCCAGCAGCATCAGGACTAGCGGGGGTACAAGATACAATGAGCAGTTCTTC
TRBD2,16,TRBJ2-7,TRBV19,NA,CASRGLAGGRLGEQYF,TGTGCCAGTAGAGGACTAGCGGGAGGGCGCTTGGGCGAGCAGTACTTC
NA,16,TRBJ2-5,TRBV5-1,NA,CASSLAKGPGVETQYF,TGCGCCAGCAGCTTGGCCAAAGGGCCAGGGGTGGAGACCCAGTACTTC
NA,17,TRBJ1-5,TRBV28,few,CASSFTGSGLSNQPQHF,TGTGCCAGCAGTTTTACAGGTTCAGGCCTTAGCAATCAGCCCCAGCATTTT
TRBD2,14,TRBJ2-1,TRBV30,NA,CAGTTSGSYNEQFF,TGTGCCGGCACGACTAGCGGCTCCTACAATGAGCAGTTCTTC
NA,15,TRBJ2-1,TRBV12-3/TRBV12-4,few,CASSLNGQLYNEQFF,TGTGCCAGCAGTTTAAATGGACAGCTTTACAATGAGCAGTTCTTC
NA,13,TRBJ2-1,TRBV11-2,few,CASSGRLADEQFF,TGTGCCAGCAGCGGGAGGTTAGCCGATGAGCAGTTCTTC
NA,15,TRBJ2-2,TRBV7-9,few,CASSFIGARTGELFF,TGTGCCAGCAGCTTTATAGGGGCGCGCACCGGGGAGCTGTTTTTT
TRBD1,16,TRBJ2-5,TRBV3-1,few,CASSPLATGGRETQYF,TGTGCCAGCAGCCCCCTTGCGACAGGGGGGCGGGAGACCCAGTACTTC
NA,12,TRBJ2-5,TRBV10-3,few,CAISSLGETQYF,TGTGCCATCAGTTCACTAGGAGAGACCCAGTACTTC
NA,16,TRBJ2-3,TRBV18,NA,CASSPVVAGITDTQYF,TGTGCCAGCTCACCGGTCGTCGCGGGAATCACAGATACGCAGTATTTT
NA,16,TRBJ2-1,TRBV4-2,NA,CASSQAGLPHYNEQFF,TGTGCCAGCAGCCAAGCGGGACTCCCTCATTACAATGAGCAGTTCTTC
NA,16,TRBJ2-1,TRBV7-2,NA,CASSLIAEASYNEQFF,TGTGCCAGCAGCTTAATAGCGGAGGCTTCCTACAATGAGCAGTTCTTC
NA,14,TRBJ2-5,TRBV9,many,CASSVLQGGETQYF,TGTGCCAGCAGCGTTCTGCAGGGGGGAGAGACCCAGTACTTC
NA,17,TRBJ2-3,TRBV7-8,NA,CASSFTGTGPNTDTQYF,TGTGCCAGCAGCTTCACAGGAACCGGGCCCAACACAGATACGCAGTATTTT
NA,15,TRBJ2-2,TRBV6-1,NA,CASSRGVKNTGELFF,TGTGCCAGCAGTCGGGGAGTTAAAAACACCGGGGAGCTGTTTTTT
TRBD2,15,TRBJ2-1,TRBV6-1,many,CASSPRGGLYNEQFF,TGTGCCAGCAGCCCCCGGGGGGGCCTCTACAATGAGCAGTTCTTC
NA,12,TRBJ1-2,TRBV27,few,CASSLRGAGYTF,TGTGCCAGCAGTTTAAGGGGGGCGGGCTACACCTTC
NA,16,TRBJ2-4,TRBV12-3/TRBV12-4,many,CASSSPMGLAKNIQYF,TGTGCCAGCAGTTCCCCCATGGGACTAGCCAAAAACATTCAGTACTTC
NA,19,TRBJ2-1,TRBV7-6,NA,CASSLRGAGEISSYNEQFF,TGTGCCAGCAGCCTCCGTGGGGCAGGAGAAATAAGCTCCTACAATGAGCAGTTCTTC
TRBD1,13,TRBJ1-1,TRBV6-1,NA,CASSLQDRGEAFF,TGTGCCAGCAGTCTCCAGGACAGGGGAGAAGCTTTCTTT
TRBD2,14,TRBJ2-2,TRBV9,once,CASSPGTTPTFPFF,TGTGCCAGCAGCCCTGGGACTACCCCTACGTTCCCGTTTTTT
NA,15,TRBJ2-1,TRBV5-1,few,CASRLLGDSYNEQFF,TGCGCCAGCAGATTACTCGGGGATTCCTACAATGAGCAGTTCTTC
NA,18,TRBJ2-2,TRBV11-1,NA,CASRGVPGHPRPTGELFF,TGTGCCAGCAGGGGTGTTCCGGGACACCCCAGGCCCACCGGGGAGCTGTTTTTT
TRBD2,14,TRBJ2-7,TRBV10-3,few,CAISEAGVSYEQYF,TGTGCCATCAGTGAAGCGGGGGTCTCCTACGAGCAGTACTTC
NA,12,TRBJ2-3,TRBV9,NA,CASSTAGDTQYF,TGTGCCAGCAGCACGGCGGGAGATACGCAGTATTTT
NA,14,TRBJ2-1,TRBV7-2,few,CASSSSRWGLKQFF,TGTGCCAGCAGCTCTTCCCGGTGGGGCTTAAAGCAGTTCTTC
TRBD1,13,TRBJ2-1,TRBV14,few,CASSQDPGGEQFF,TGTGCCAGCAGCCAAGACCCAGGGGGTGAGCAGTTCTTC
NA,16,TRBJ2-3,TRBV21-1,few,CASSKWVSGGEDTQYF,TGTGCCAGCAGCAAATGGGTTAGCGGGGGGGAAGATACGCAGTATTTT
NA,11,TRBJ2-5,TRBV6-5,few,CASSRGPNQYF,TGTGCCAGCAGCCGCGGACCGAACCAGTACTTC
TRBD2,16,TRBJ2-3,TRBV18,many,CASSLIAGASTDTQYF,TGTGCCAGCTCCTTAATAGCGGGAGCTAGCACAGATACGCAGTATTTT
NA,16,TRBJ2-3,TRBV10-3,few,CAISEARGFRTDTQYF,TGTGCCATCAGTGAGGCCAGGGGATTTCGCACAGATACGCAGTATTTT
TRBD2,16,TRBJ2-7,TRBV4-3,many,CASSQDVLAVNYEQYF,TGCGCCAGCAGCCAAGATGTGCTAGCGGTTAACTACGAGCAGTACTTC
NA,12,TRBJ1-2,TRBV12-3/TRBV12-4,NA,CASRDQGYGYTF,TGTGCCAGCAGGGACCAGGGTTATGGCTACACCTTC
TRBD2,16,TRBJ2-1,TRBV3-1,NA,CASSSPRGTSGNEQFF,TGTGCCAGCAGCTCCCCCAGGGGGACTAGCGGTAATGAGCAGTTCTTC
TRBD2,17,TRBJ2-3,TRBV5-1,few,CASRPGTSGVTTDTQYF,TGCGCCAGCAGACCCGGGACTAGCGGGGTTACCACAGATACGCAGTATTTT
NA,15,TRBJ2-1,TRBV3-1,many,CASSQLGRERNEQFF,TGTGCCAGCAGCCAACTGGGGCGGGAACGCAATGAGCAGTTCTTC
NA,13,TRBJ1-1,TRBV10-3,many,CAISEMGSTEAFF,TGTGCCATCAGTGAGATGGGGAGCACTGAAGCTTTCTTT
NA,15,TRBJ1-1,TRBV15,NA,CATSSSRRDRTEAFF,TGTGCCACCAGCAGTTCCAGGAGGGACCGGACTGAAGCTTTCTTT
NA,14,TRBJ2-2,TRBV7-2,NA,CASSLFAGTGELFF,TGTGCCAGCAGCTTATTTGCGGGGACCGGGGAGCTGTTTTTT